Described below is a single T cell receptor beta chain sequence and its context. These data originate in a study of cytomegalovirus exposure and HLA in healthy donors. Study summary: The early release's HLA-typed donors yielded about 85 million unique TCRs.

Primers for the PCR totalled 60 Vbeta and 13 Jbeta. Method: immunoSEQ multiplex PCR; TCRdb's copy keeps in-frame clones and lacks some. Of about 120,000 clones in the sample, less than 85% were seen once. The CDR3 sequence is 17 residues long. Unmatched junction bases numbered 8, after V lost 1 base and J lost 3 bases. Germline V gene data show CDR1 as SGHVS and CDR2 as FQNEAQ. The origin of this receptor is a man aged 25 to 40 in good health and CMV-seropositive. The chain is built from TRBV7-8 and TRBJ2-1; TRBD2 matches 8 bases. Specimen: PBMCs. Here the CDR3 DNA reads TGTGCCAGCAGCTTAGGGTTCGGGGGGGTCATCTACAATGAGCAGTTCTTC. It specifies CASSLGFGGVIYNEQFF.